These 11 T cell receptor beta chains were all obtained from the same sample, sequenced in a study of T cell repertoires in cytomegalovirus infection. Antigen specificity for these receptors is unknown. One entry per CDR3 protein results from TCRdb running MiXCR on the reads. In the table there are approximately 590,000 distinct CDR3 sequences, 35% to 50% of which are singletons. Sequenced material: cultured PBMCs, taken from culture after CMV antigen stimulation. These receptors were taken from a human donor in good health (CMV status not recorded). Some clones in this sample may be carry-over from other donors' samples.

J is TRBJ1-5 and V is TRBV20-1; D unclear. The CDR3 totals 8 residues. Germline CDR1 DFQATT, CDR2 SNEGSKA (reference sequence). V was pared by 8 bases and J by 9 bases, with 5 bases between. The CDR3 region is CSTGPQHF. Here the CDR3 DNA reads TGCAGTACTGGGCCCCAGCATTTT.

J is TRBJ2-1 and V is TRBV5-4, with D possibly being TRBD2 (7 bases). Germline CDR1 reads SGHNT; CDR2 reads YYREEE (reference sequence). Trimming removed 6 bases at V and 4 bases at J, with 20 bases between. This CDR3 spans 16 amino acids. This CDR3 is CASIDSGGGRYNEQFF. The CDR3 DNA sequence: TGTGCCAGCATCGATTCGGGGGGCGGGCGGTACAATGAGCAGTTCTTC.

For this clonotype: At one of its ends the junction is not consistent with the germline gene, which may arise from a read error. The chain carries TRBV3-1 and TRBJ2-7; D not resolved. Germline-derived CDR1 and CDR2 are LGHDT and YNNKEL (reference sequence). The CDR3 extends over 15 amino acids. Here the CDR3 reads CASSHFAGYSHEQYF. The CDR3 nucleotides read TGTGCCAGCAGCCACTTCGCCGGATACTCCCACGAGCAGTACTTC.

This sequence joins TRBV20-1 and TRBJ2-1, with D possibly matching TRBD2 (5 bases). CDR3 length equals 17 residues. Germline V lookup: CDR1 DFQATT, CDR2 SNEGSKA (reference sequence). V lost 0 bases and J 2 bases, leaving 17 bases between the germline ends. CDR3 sequence: CSARDPRTASPYNEQFF. The DNA for the CDR3 is TGCAGTGCTAGAGACCCCAGGACTGCCTCTCCCTACAATGAGCAGTTCTTC.

The V gene is TRBV6-6, the J gene TRBJ2-3; D is undetermined. Germline V CDR1 and CDR2: MNHNY, SVGAGI (reference sequence). V was shortened by 0 bases and J by 6 bases, with 7 bases between the two germline ends. The CDR3 loop spans 13 amino acids. This chain's CDR3 is CASSYSARDTQYF. In DNA, the CDR3 is TGTGCCAGCAGTTACTCCGCGAGGGATACGCAGTATTTT.

This clonotype was counted only a few times. The rearrangement links TRBV7-9 to TRBJ1-6; a weak D match, TRBD1 (5 bases). Germline V gives CDR1 SEHNR, CDR2 FQNEAQ (reference sequence). This CDR3 comprises 14 residues. Trimming shortened V by 0 bases and J by 8 bases, and 8 bases separated the two germline ends. DNA of the CDR3: TGTGCCAGCAGCTTAGCCCTGGGGGATTCACCCCTCCACTTT. Translating it yields CASSLALGDSPLHF.

Only a few counts were recorded for this clonotype. This chain joins TRBV9 and TRBJ1-2; 7 bases fit TRBD1. The CDR3 runs 14 residues. With 0 bases clipped from V and 7 bases from J, the junction kept 6 bases outside the gene matches. The germline V gene encodes CDR1 SGDLS and CDR2 YYNGEE. In DNA form, the CDR3 reads TGTGCCAGCAGCGTAGACAGGGGTCTACTTGGCTACACCTTC. Amino acids: CASSVDRGLLGYTF.

This clonotype has just a few counts. The V call is TRBV11-2, the J call TRBJ2-1, with 9 bases identical to TRBD1. The CDR3 loop spans 15 amino acids. Losses at the gene ends were 5 bases for V and 8 bases for J; bases not matched to a gene: 10. Germline values: CDR1 SGHAT, CDR2 FQNNGV. As DNA, the CDR3 is TGTGCCAGCAGCCTCCGGGGACAGGGAGGCGATGAGCAGTTCTTC. Protein: CASSLRGQGGDEQFF.

V and J are TRBV5-4 and TRBJ1-2; the D is unclear. The length of the CDR3 is 14 residues. Trimming took 2 bases from V and 0 from J, leaving 8 bases between them. Germline lookup yields CDR1 SGHNT and CDR2 YYREEE (reference sequence). CDR3 DNA sequence: TGTGCCAGCAGCTTTGTGGGTTCTAACTATGGCTACACCTTC. Protein: CASSFVGSNYGYTF.

A few counts support this clonotype. This rearrangement joins TRBV6-5 to TRBJ2-5; TRBD2 agrees at 10 bases. The ends lost 0 bases at V and 2 bases at J; junction bases unmatched: 12. Germline assignment: CDR1 MNHEY and CDR2 SVGAGI. This CDR3 is built from 19 residues. The CDR3 region is CASSYSFFSGGRGQETQYF. CDR3 sequence (DNA): TGTGCCAGCAGTTACTCATTTTTTAGCGGGGGGCGAGGACAAGAGACCCAGTACTTC.

The chain uses TRBV11-2 and TRBJ1-3; TRBD1 is a possible D gene (5 bases). The CDR3 totals 17 residues. The germline gives CDR1 SGHAT, CDR2 FQNNGV. The V end was cut by 2 bases, the J end by 0 bases, with 14 bases between. The CDR3 here is CASSLRGSTFSGNTIYF. CDR3 sequence (DNA): TGTGCCAGCAGCTTAAGGGGTAGTACTTTCTCTGGAAACACCATATATTTT.